The entry below describes one T cell receptor (beta chain). There are a few counts of this clonotype. Its recognized antigen is unknown. It has no much larger one-base neighbor in the sample; base qualities were not kept. The CDR3, cysteine through phenylalanine, is 16 amino acids long. Of all the DNA, just the CDR3 is kept, 48 bases in frame from base 1. Clipping removes 4 bases from V and 4 bases from J, with 12 as the unmatched junction base count. CDR1 and CDR2 are read off the germline V gene (reference sequence) as DFQATT and SNEGSKA. This entry is derived from a study of human T cells and chemical hapten exposure listed by TCRdb under 2021. Background for the entire study: For sensitization, 2% DPC in acetone was applied to a roughly 2 cm by roughly 2 cm area of upper inner arm skin. The mostly female patient cohort included alopecia areata with under or over 50% scalp involvement, alopecia totalis and alopecia universalis. Blood samples were taken from patients before sensitization (week 0) and then at 2, 6 and about 24 weeks after DPC sensitization. Throughout the roughly 24-week study period, patients were also given weekly therapeutic DPC doses on the scalp. The study tracked peripheral blood TCR repertoire changes in vivo during primary and secondary sensitization to the hapten diphenylcyclopropenone (DPC) in alopecia patients. Libraries were combined into a pool for sequencing, and differences in TCR yield between samples came mainly from small differences in library volumes within the pool. Patch testing was performed on the upper back with Finn chambers containing 0.01% DPC, and the patch tests were scored after 6 days according to International Contact Dermatitis Research Group standards. Blood for TCR sequencing was provided by twenty-nine alopecia patients at one to four time points (pre-sensitization, 2, 6 and 24 weeks).

According to the study, the label for this sample's time point signals: patch test 3, about 24 weeks after DPC sensitization. The treatment or condition label on this specimen signifies: therapeutic diphenylcyclopropenone sensitization with weekly scalp DPC. At every patch-test visit, the blood draw took place before the patch test was put on. To be eligible, patients had to be aged 18 to 70, diagnosed with alopecia and judged suitable for DPC therapy, while pregnant patients were excluded. Total RNA was isolated from unfractionated whole blood collected in Tempus Blood RNA tubes. The paper as a whole reports these results and caveats: Patch test score was positively correlated with the number of PT1 expanded TCRs, with significance at thresholds 8, 16 and 32 but not at 4. After repeated subsampling, the strength of the expansion versus patch-test correlation and the threshold at which it became significant changed. No change with DPC sensitization was found in the number of TCRs above 1 in 1000 frequency, and no evidence of global repertoire structure alterations was found. All patients had alopecia, a presumed autoimmune disease, so their immune response might differ from that of healthy individuals. Expanded TCRs formed significantly more large CDR3 similarity clusters than pre-sensitization or healthy control sets, consistent with antigen-driven responses.

Library method: RACE. The reads were generated on a NextSeq 500. Library preparation attached unique molecular identifiers to individual cDNA molecules for quantitative, reproducible TCR counting. From each blood RNA sample, both TCR alpha and TCR beta chains were sequenced. Regarding the original processing steps: The median number of TCRs per sample was approximately 93,000, ranging from roughly 20,000 to 700,000. V, J and CDR3 annotation of the TCR reads was performed with the Decombinator software suite. For PS versus PT1 abundance plots, all samples were subsampled to the same number of TCRs (28,000). Expanded TCRs were defined as absent before sensitization and observed at least eight times at the 2-week time point. The public reads were quality trimmed at Q25 with fastp and then assembled into clones with MiXCR by TCRdb, keeping productive beta chains. All rows with the same CDR3 protein become a single entry with the most common DNA and genes. The V and J calls here are based on TCRdb, not the publication. The sample records over 75,000 distinct CDR3 sequences, approximately 11% of which are singletons. The ten most abundant clones make up 0.85% to 1.2% of the sample.

Recombination linked TRBV20-1 to TRBJ2-3; TRBD2 aligns with 9 central bases. This sample comprised whole blood, obtained in connection with sensitization to the hapten diphenylcyclopropenone (DPC). The sequence derives from a woman aged 30 to 39 with alopecia areata. Some clones in this sample may be carry-over from other donors' samples. The CDR3 reads CSAKAQLAGEADTQYF. The sequence in DNA is TGCAGTGCTAAAGCCCAATTAGCGGGAGAGGCAGATACGCAGTATTTT.